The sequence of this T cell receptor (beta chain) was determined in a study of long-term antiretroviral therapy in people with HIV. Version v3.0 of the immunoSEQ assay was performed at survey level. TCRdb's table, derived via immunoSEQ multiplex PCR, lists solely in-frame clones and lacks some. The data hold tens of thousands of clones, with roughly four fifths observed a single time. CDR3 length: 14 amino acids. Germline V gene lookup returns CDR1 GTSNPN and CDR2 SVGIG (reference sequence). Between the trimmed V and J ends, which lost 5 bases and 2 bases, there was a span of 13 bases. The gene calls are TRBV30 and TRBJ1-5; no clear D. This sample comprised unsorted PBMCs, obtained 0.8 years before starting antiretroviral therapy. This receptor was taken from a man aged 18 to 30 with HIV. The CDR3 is CAWERPGGNQPQHF. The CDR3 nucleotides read TGTGCCTGGGAGAGACCGGGTGGCAATCAGCCCCAGCATTTT.